This passage covers 8 T cell receptor beta chains from one sample sequenced in a study of blood T cell repertoires in COVID-19 (dated by TCRdb to about 2020). Library preparation was by the immunoSEQ multiplex PCR assay. The source is immuneACCESS, and TCRdb retained only in-frame sequences with V and J called. Part of the clones is not carried over; for the studies checked, unresolved V genes explain less than half of this, and the remainder is unexplained. The sample profile shows some 300,000 clones; just under 90% of them were found once. Roughly 5.9% of the sample is taken by the ten largest. The sequencing sample was made of peripheral blood. The source is a woman aged 45-65 years with COVID-19, enrolled during active disease.

The chain carries TRBV29-1 and TRBJ2-2; 7 bases are a match to TRBD1. The CDR3 is made up of 14 amino acids. CDR1 and CDR2 (germline): SQVTM, ANQGSEA. The ends lost 7 bases at V and 5 bases at J; junction bases unmatched: 10. CDR3 DNA sequence: TGCAGCGCTTACAGGGGATCGGGGACCGGGGAGCTGTTTTTT. Its translation is CSAYRGSGTGELFF.

This clone was seen once. V usage is TRBV10-2 and J usage is TRBJ2-1; 7 nucleotides line up with TRBD2. The CDR3 contains 14 residues. The junction had 12 bases not matched to a gene; V was cut back by 10 bases and J by 6 bases. CDR1 WSHSY and CDR2 SAAADI come from the germline V gene. DNA for the CDR3: TGCGCCACTCAGACGCAGGGAGGGCTCAATGAGCAGTTCTTC. This encodes CATQTQGGLNEQFF.

V usage is TRBV19 and J usage is TRBJ2-7; D is possibly TRBD1 (6 bases). Trimming removed 1 base at V and 10 bases at J, with 11 bases between. The CDR3 covers 12 residues. Germline CDR1 is LNHDA and CDR2 is SQIVND (reference sequence). CDR3 sequence (DNA): TGTGCCAGTAGTATAGTATCAGGGGAACAGTACTTC. Protein product: CASSIVSGEQYF.

In its sample, this clone was seen a few times. The chain links TRBV18 to TRBJ1-1; no clear D. V gave up 2 bases and J gave up 0 bases, with 4 bases separating them. The CDR3 loop spans 13 amino acids. CDR1 is KGHSH, CDR2 LQKENI, per germline. As DNA, the CDR3 is TGTGCCAGCTCACCAGACATGAACACTGAAGCTTTCTTT. It codes for CASSPDMNTEAFF. Drawing the rest from reference TRBV18 and TRBJ1-1, the complete variable domain is NAGVMQNPRHLVRRRGQEARLRCSPMKGHSHVYWYRQLPEEGLKFMVYLQKENIIDESGMPKERFSAEFPKEGPSILRIQQVVRGDSAAYFCASSPDMNTEAFFGQGTRLTVV.

This sequence joins TRBV3-1 (or the pseudogene TRBV3-2) and TRBJ1-2; perhaps TRBD1 as D (6 bases). The germline V gene has CDR1 LGHDT and CDR2 YNNKEL (reference sequence). This CDR3 region has 21 residues. Trimming shortened V by 1 base and J by 3 bases, and 30 bases separated the two germline ends. CDR3 DNA sequence: TGTGCCAGCAGCCAAGCCCTTCAAGGAGCCTCGCTCGGACAGTTCGACTATGGCTACACCTTC. Translating gives CASSQALQGASLGQFDYGYTF.

About this clone itself: Other DNA sequences from this sample encode an identical CDR3 as well. The V call is TRBV7-2, the J call TRBJ2-1; 9 bases agree with TRBD2. V lost 6 bases, J lost 0 bases, and 3 bases stayed unmatched. Germline CDR1 is SGHTA and CDR2 is FQGNSA. The CDR3 is made up of 15 amino acids. Here the CDR3 reads CASSFSGSSYNEQFF. The CDR3 DNA reads TGTGCCAGCAGTTTTAGCGGGAGCTCCTACAATGAGCAGTTCTTC.

V is TRBV11-3 and J is TRBJ2-1; the match to TRBD2 covers 14 bases. CDR1 is SGHNT, CDR2 YENEEA, per germline. The ends lost 5 bases at V and 6 bases at J; junction bases unmatched: 3. The CDR3 is made up of 15 amino acids. The CDR3 bases are TGTGCCAGCAGCCTCGGACTAGCGGGGGGCAATGAGCAGTTCTTC. This sequence encodes CASSLGLAGGNEQFF.

The genes are TRBV12-5 and TRBJ2-5; 7 bases map to TRBD2. The V gene's germline CDR1 is LGHNT and CDR2 FRNRAP. The CDR3 has 14 amino acids. V gave up 2 bases and J gave up 1 base; unmatched junction bases: 1. The CDR3 region has the DNA TGTGCTAGTGGTTTGTGGGGGGGCCAAGAGACCCAGTACTTC. Amino acids: CASGLWGGQETQYF.